This T cell receptor beta chain was sequenced for a study of radiotherapy plus CTLA-4 blockade in lung cancer. A note on this clone: Antigen: not known.

Overall study results and limits: Radiotherapy plus ipilimumab was followed by expansion in blood of tumor-derived TCR clones.

Sequencing used immunoSEQ multiplex PCR; TCRdb keeps in-frame clones, though not all of them. The sample has around 20,000 clones; 86% are singletons. The CDR3 spans 15 residues. V shed 6 bases and J shed 6 bases, with 18 bases lying between them. CDR1 is MGHRA and CDR2 is YSYEKL in the germline V gene. The chain joins TRBV4-1 to TRBJ2-1; D is undetermined. This sequence originates from a human donor with non-small cell lung cancer whose response to radiotherapy plus ipilimumab could not be evaluated. The sample in question was peripheral blood, obtained from a patient treated with radiotherapy plus ipilimumab. The CDR3 sequence is CASSPHTTPGNEQFF. In DNA, the CDR3 is TGCGCCAGCAGTCCCCATACTACTCCGGGCAATGAGCAGTTCTTC.